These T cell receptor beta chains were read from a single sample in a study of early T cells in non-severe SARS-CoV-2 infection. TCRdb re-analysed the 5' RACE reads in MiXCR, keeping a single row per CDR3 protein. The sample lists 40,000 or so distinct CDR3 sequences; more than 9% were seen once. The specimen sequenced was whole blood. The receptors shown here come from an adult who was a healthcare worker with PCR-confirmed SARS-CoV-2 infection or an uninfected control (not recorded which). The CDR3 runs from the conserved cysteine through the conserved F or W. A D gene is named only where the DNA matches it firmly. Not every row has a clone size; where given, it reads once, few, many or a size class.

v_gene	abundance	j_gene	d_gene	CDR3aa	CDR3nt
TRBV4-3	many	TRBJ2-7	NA	CASSQDLGRAFPEQYF	TGCGCCAGCAGCCAAGATCTAGGCAGGGCATTTCCCGAGCAGTACTTC
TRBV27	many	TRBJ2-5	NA	CASSLWAGEGKETQYF	TGTGCCAGCAGTTTATGGGCAGGCGAGGGTAAAGAGACCCAGTACTTC
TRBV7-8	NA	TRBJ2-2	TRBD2	CASSPRTSANTGELFF	TGTGCCAGCAGCCCTAGGACTAGCGCGAACACCGGGGAGCTGTTTTTT
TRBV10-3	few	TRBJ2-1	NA	CAIMSETRQFF	TGTGCCATCATGTCCGAGACCCGGCAGTTCTTC
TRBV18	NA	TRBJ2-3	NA	CASSPARDTDTQYF	TGTGCCAGCTCACCGGCCAGAGACACAGATACGCAGTATTTT
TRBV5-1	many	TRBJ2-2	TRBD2	CASSGGLAGWVQELFF	TGCGCCAGCAGCGGGGGACTAGCGGGATGGGTCCAGGAGCTGTTTTTT
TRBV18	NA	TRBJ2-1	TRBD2	CASSLNRGEMKFF	TGTGCCAGCTCACTAAACCGGGGGGAGATGAAGTTCTTC
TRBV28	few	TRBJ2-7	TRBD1	CASSTDRGQYF	TGTGCCAGCAGTACAGACAGGGGGCAGTACTTC
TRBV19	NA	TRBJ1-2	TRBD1	CASSTGTGYGYTF	TGTGCCAGTAGCACCGGGACAGGGTATGGCTACACCTTC
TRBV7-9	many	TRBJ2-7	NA	CASSLSFVMGRSAYEQYF	TGTGCCAGCAGCTTAAGTTTTGTAATGGGCAGATCGGCCTACGAGCAGTACTTC
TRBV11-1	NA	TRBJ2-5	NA	CASSLPSRAAETQYF	TGTGCCAGCAGCTTACCCTCCAGGGCGGCGGAGACCCAGTACTTC
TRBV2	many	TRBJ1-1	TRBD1	CASRPRGSNTEAFF	TGTGCCAGCAGACCCAGGGGGTCGAACACTGAAGCTTTCTTT
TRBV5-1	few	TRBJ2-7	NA	CASSLRGESYEQYF	TGCGCCAGCAGCTTGAGAGGGGAAAGCTACGAGCAGTACTTC
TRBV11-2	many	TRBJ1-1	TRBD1	CASSSDGQGGYTEAFF	TGTGCCAGCAGCTCAGACGGACAGGGGGGGTACACTGAAGCTTTCTTT
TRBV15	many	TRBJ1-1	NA	CATSKGQRAEAFF	TGTGCCACCAGCAAAGGACAGCGGGCTGAAGCTTTCTTT
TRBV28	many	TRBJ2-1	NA	CASSQTRPYNEQFF	TGTGCCAGCAGCCAGACTAGACCCTACAATGAGCAGTTCTTC
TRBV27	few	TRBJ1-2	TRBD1	CASTLRGGAGYGYTF	TGTGCCAGCACCCTCAGAGGGGGCGCTGGCTATGGCTACACCTTC
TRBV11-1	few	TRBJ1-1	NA	CASSPRNEIEAFF	TGTGCCAGCAGCCCCCGAAATGAGATTGAAGCTTTCTTT
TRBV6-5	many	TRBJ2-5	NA	CASSYTRSLGGETQYF	TGTGCCAGCAGTTACACAAGGTCCCTAGGGGGAGAGACCCAGTACTTC
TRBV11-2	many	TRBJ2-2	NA	CASSLAGPNTGELFF	TGTGCCAGCAGCTTAGCAGGTCCGAACACCGGGGAGCTGTTTTTT
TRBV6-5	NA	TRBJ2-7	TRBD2	CASSPRLAGVSEQYF	TGTGCCAGCAGCCCCCGGCTAGCGGGAGTCTCCGAGCAGTACTTC
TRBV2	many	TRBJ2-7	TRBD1	CASSRQGARYEQYF	TGTGCCAGCAGTCGACAGGGGGCGCGGTACGAGCAGTACTTC
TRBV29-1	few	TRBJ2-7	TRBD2	CSASLAGVTRYEQYF	TGCAGCGCATCGCTAGCGGGAGTGACGCGGTACGAGCAGTACTTC
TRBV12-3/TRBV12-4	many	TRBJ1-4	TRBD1	CASSIQGATNEKLFF	TGTGCCAGCAGCATACAGGGGGCGACTAATGAAAAACTGTTTTTT
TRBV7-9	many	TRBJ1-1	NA	CASTLGGQGVTEAFF	TGTGCCAGCACCCTCGGCGGGCAGGGTGTCACTGAAGCTTTCTTT
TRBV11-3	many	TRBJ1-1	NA	CASSLQENTEAFF	TGTGCCAGCAGCCTGCAGGAGAACACTGAAGCTTTCTTT
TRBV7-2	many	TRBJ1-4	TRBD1	CASSLAGTGVEKLFF	TGTGCCAGCAGCTTAGCCGGGACAGGCGTAGAAAAACTGTTTTTT
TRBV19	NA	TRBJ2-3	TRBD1	CASNTQGAQDTQYF	TGTGCCAGTAACACACAGGGGGCGCAAGATACGCAGTATTTT
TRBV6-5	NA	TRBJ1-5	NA	CASRGANQPQHF	TGTGCCAGCAGGGGAGCCAATCAGCCCCAGCATTTT
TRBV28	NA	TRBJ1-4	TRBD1	CASSQPGQLNEKLFF	TGTGCCAGCAGTCAACCGGGACAGCTAAATGAAAAACTGTTTTTT
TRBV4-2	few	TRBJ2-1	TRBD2	CASSHGTSGDEQFF	TGTGCCAGCAGCCACGGGACTAGCGGCGATGAGCAGTTCTTC
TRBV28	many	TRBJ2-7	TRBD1	CASSTGTGVAGDEQYF	TGTGCCAGCAGTACGGGGACAGGGGTCGCGGGGGACGAGCAGTACTTC
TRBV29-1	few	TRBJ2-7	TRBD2	CSVGEGSAHYEQYF	TGCAGCGTAGGGGAGGGTAGCGCCCACTACGAGCAGTACTTC
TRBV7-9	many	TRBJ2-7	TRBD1	CASSSRDRFYEQYF	TGTGCCAGCAGCTCCCGGGACAGGTTCTACGAGCAGTACTTC
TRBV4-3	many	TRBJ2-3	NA	CASSQGGSPDTQYF	TGCGCCAGCAGCCAAGGAGGCAGCCCAGATACGCAGTATTTT
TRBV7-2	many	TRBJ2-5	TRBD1	CASSLIRGLGYETQYF	TGTGCCAGCAGCTTAATCAGGGGGCTGGGTTATGAGACCCAGTACTTC
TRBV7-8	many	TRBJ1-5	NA	CASSLAEYSNQPQHF	TGTGCCAGCAGCTTAGCCGAGTATAGCAATCAGCCCCAGCATTTT
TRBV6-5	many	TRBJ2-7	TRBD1	CASSYRDRGDYEQYF	TGTGCCAGCAGTTACCGGGACAGGGGTGACTACGAGCAGTACTTC
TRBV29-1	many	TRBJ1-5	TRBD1	CSVGTGRHQPQHF	TGCAGCGTCGGGACAGGGAGGCATCAGCCCCAGCATTTT
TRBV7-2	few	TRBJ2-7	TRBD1	CASSLAAQGAREQYF	TGTGCCAGCAGCTTAGCGGCACAGGGGGCGCGAGAGCAGTACTTC
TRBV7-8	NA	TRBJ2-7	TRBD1	CASSFTGTGAYEQYF	TGTGCCAGCAGCTTCACCGGGACAGGGGCTTACGAGCAGTACTTC